These 22 T cell receptor beta chains share one sample of origin, sequenced in a study of T cells in Graves' hyperthyroidism and ophthalmopathy. Amplification of TCR beta CDR3 regions was performed using RNA transcripts as template. Researchers ran a first-round RT-PCR on the TCR CDR3 using the HTBI primer set. TCRdb re-analysed the multiplex PCR reads in MiXCR, keeping a single row per CDR3 protein. The table lists about 300,000 distinct CDR3 sequences, about an eighth of them singletons. Sample: blood. The receptors stem from a woman aged 25 to 39 with Graves' hyperthyroidism that later progressed to Graves' ophthalmopathy.

This clonotype was detected ten times or more. J is TRBJ2-1 and V is TRBV27, with 13 bases that match TRBD2. In germline, CDR1 is MNHEY, CDR2 SMNVEV (reference sequence). J was trimmed by 8 bases and V by 7 bases; bases with no gene match: 8. This CDR3 spans 15 amino acids. The DNA of the CDR3 is TGTGCCAGCACCCCCGGGACTAGCGGGATCGATGAGCAGTTCTTC. It codes for CASTPGTSGIDEQFF.

This clonotype was counted ten times or more. The chain carries TRBV5-8 and TRBJ1-2; no reliable D call. V was shortened by 3 bases and J by 14 bases, with 23 bases between the two germline ends. From germline, CDR1 is SGHTS and CDR2 YDEGEE. The CDR3 is made up of 14 amino acids. In DNA form, the CDR3 reads TGTGCCAGCAGCTCGAAAATATCTCGGCACCCAGAGACCTTC. It is translated as CASSSKISRHPETF. Full variable domain (missing parts from reference TRBV5-8 and TRBJ1-2): EAGVTQSPTHLIKTRGQQATLRCSPISGHTSVYWYQQALGLGLQFLLWYDEGEERNRGNFPPRFSGRQFPNYSSELNVNALELEDSALYLCASSSKISRHPETFGSGTRLTVV.

This clonotype was counted only a few times. This rearrangement joins TRBV30 to TRBJ2-7; maybe TRBD2 (6 bases). This CDR3 comprises 13 residues. The germline gives CDR1 GTSNPN, CDR2 SVGIG (reference sequence). Trimming took off 1 base at V and 4 bases at J, with 11 bases between the two ends. Here the CDR3 reads CAWSGTTKYEQYF. The CDR3 DNA reads as TGTGCCTGGAGTGGGACTACCAAATACGAGCAGTACTTC.

This clonotype was seen ten or more times. The chain uses TRBV4-3 and TRBJ2-3; 7 bases map to TRBD1. V lost 0 bases, J lost 1 base, and 7 bases stayed unmatched. CDR3 length: 17 amino acids. CDR1 and CDR2 from the germline V gene are LGHNA and YSLEER. CDR3: CASSQESLGQRTDTQYF. As DNA, the CDR3 is TGCGCCAGCAGCCAAGAATCACTGGGACAGCGCACAGATACGCAGTATTTT.

J is TRBJ2-7 and V is TRBV20-1; D gene ambiguous. V lost 3 bases and J 4 bases, leaving 10 bases between the germline ends. Germline-derived CDR1 and CDR2 are DFQATT and SNEGSKA (reference sequence). The CDR3 runs 12 residues. The CDR3 region is CSARGTIYEQYF. CDR3 in DNA: TGCAGTGCTAGGGGTACTATTTACGAGCAGTACTTC.

On this clonotype itself: A read error may produce the germline difference seen at one junction end. This chain links TRBV5-1 with TRBJ1-4; D unresolved. The germline gives CDR1 SGHRS, CDR2 YFSETQ. The CDR3 length is 14 residues. The CDR3 sequence is CASSFFPTNEKLLF. Written as DNA, the CDR3 is TGCGCCAGCAGCTTCTTTCCAACTAATGAAAAACTGCTTTTT.

The V and J genes are TRBV6-2 or TRBV6-3 and TRBJ2-7, with 10 bases aligning to TRBD2. From germline, CDR1 is MNHEY and CDR2 SVGEGT. There are 14 residues in the CDR3. V lost 6 bases to trimming and J lost 4 bases; unmatched junction nucleotides: 6. The chain's CDR3 is CASREGLAVYEQYF. CDR3 DNA sequence: TGTGCCAGCAGAGAAGGACTAGCGGTTTACGAGCAGTACTTC.

This clonotype was recorded a few times. The chain employs TRBV20-1 and TRBJ2-2; TRBD2 is a possible D gene (5 bases). The CDR3 extends over 15 amino acids. Germline loops: CDR1 DFQATT, CDR2 SNEGSKA (reference sequence). Trimming removed 3 bases from V and 5 bases from J, with 16 bases in between. CDR3 sequence (DNA): TGCAGTGCTAGTTCATCCAGAGCGGCTACCGGGGAGCTGTTTTTT. Translating it yields CSASSSRAATGELFF.

This clonotype occurred a few times. The V gene is TRBV27, the J gene TRBJ2-4; D remains ambiguous. Germline CDR1 MNHEY, CDR2 SMNVEV (reference sequence). This CDR3 is 11 amino acids long. CDR3 bases: TGTTGGGAAAGAGTCAAAAACATTCAGTACTTC. Protein: CWERVKNIQYF.

The V call is TRBV2, the J call TRBJ2-2; TRBD2 matches at 10 bases. With 6 bases clipped from V and 2 bases from J, the junction kept 9 bases outside the gene matches. In germline, CDR1 is SNHLY, CDR2 FYNNEI. CDR3 length: 17 residues. DNA of the CDR3: TGTGCCAGCAGGCGAGGACTAGCGGCAACTAACACCGGGGAGCTGTTTTTT. This translates into CASRRGLAATNTGELFF.

J is TRBJ1-3 and V is TRBV5-8; D remains ambiguous. Germline V gives CDR1 SGHTS, CDR2 YDEGEE. V lost 7 bases and J 4 bases, leaving 15 bases between the germline ends. The CDR3 runs to 14 residues. The CDR3 loop is CASAGVAPGNTIYF. The CDR3 region has the DNA TGTGCCAGCGCCGGAGTGGCGCCCGGAAACACCATATATTTT.

This clonotype was detected ten times or more. The J gene is TRBJ2-3, the V gene TRBV7-2, with 8 bases matching TRBD2. This CDR3 has 16 residues. The germline CDR1 and CDR2 sequences are SGHTA and FQGNSA. Trimming removed 0 bases from V and 2 bases from J; junction bases left unmatched: 4. The CDR3 nucleotides are TGTGCCAGCAGCTTAGCGAGCGGGAGTGTCACAGATACGCAGTATTTT. Protein: CASSLASGSVTDTQYF.

This clonotype turned up a few times. The CDR3 here is CASSDRLAGGAGELFF. DNA for the CDR3: TGTGCCAGCAGCGACCGACTAGCGGGAGGTGCCGGGGAGCTGTTTTTT. The rearrangement uses TRBV13 and TRBJ2-2; 13 positions match TRBD2. Germline lookup yields CDR1 PRHDT and CDR2 FYEKMQ (reference sequence). This CDR3 contains 16 residues. Unmatched junction bases numbered 6, after V lost 5 bases and J lost 6 bases.

The chain combines TRBV12-5 with TRBJ2-2; D is ambiguous. The CDR3 runs to 16 residues. The V end was cut by 0 bases, the J end by 6 bases, with 14 bases between. CDR1 LGHNT and CDR2 FRNRAP come from the germline V gene. The CDR3 protein is CASGLVVGEKAGELFF. CDR3 nucleotide sequence: TGTGCTAGTGGTTTGGTCGTGGGCGAGAAGGCCGGGGAGCTGTTTTTT.

Ten or more counts support this clonotype. J is TRBJ2-7 and V is TRBV20-1; 9 bases agree with TRBD2. The CDR3 contains 15 residues. Germline CDR1 and CDR2: DFQATT and SNEGSKA (reference sequence). V lost 0 bases to trimming and J lost 2 bases; unmatched junction nucleotides: 5. CDR3 nucleotides: TGCAGTGCTAGAGATGGGGCTAGCGGGACCTACGAGCAGTACTTC. The encoded protein is CSARDGASGTYEQYF.

The table lists this clonotype with many counts. J is TRBJ2-7 and V is TRBV11-2, with TRBD2 identical over 7 bases. CDR1 is SGHAT and CDR2 is FQNNGV in the germline V gene. V lost 0 bases, J lost 3 bases, and 5 bases stayed unmatched. This CDR3 contains 15 residues. The CDR3 reads CASSLDRGVLYEQYF. For the CDR3, the DNA is TGTGCCAGCAGCTTAGATCGGGGGGTCCTCTACGAGCAGTACTTC.

Comments on this clonotype: A much larger clone is a single base away; this may be a read error. The chain is built from TRBV28 and TRBJ1-1, with TRBD1 matching over 7 bases. Germline CDR1 is MDHEN and CDR2 is SYDVKM. The CDR3 loop spans 15 amino acids. The CDR3 DNA reads TGTGCCAGCAGTAACGAGGGGGCGCGGTACACTGGAGCTTTCTTT. Its translation: CASSNEGARYTGAFF.

In its sample, this clonotype was seen many times. The chain combines TRBV6-1 with TRBJ2-3; the D is unclear. The CDR3 contains 13 residues. V lost 5 bases and J 2 bases, leaving 8 bases between the germline ends. Germline CDR1 is MNHNS and CDR2 is SASEGT. CDR3 sequence reads: CASSWEPTDTQYF. The CDR3, as DNA: TGTGCCAGCAGTTGGGAACCCACAGATACGCAGTATTTT.

This clonotype occurred many times. DNA of the CDR3: TGCAGTGCTCAATCTCTAGCGGGAGCGATTTCCTACGAGCAGTACTTC. This encodes CSAQSLAGAISYEQYF. The V and J genes are TRBV20-1 and TRBJ2-7; TRBD2 matches at 10 bases. J was trimmed by 1 base and V by 5 bases; bases with no gene match: 11. Germline assignment: CDR1 DFQATT and CDR2 SNEGSKA (reference sequence). The CDR3 length is 16 residues.

In this sample, this clonotype turned up a few times. The chain has TRBV4-2 and TRBJ1-2; perhaps TRBD1 as D (5 bases). The V and J ends lost 0 bases and 2 bases respectively, with 10 bases between them. The CDR3 totals 15 residues. Per the germline V gene, CDR1 is LGHNA and CDR2 is YNFKEQ. The CDR3 here is CASSQDIRENYGYTF. The CDR3 nucleotides are TGTGCCAGCAGCCAAGATATCAGGGAAAACTATGGCTACACCTTC.

This clonotype has just one count. This CDR3 fails to terminate in the conserved phenylalanine or tryptophan, so it likely reflects a read error. The rearrangement joins TRBV13 to TRBJ1-5; D not certain. Germline values: CDR1 PRHDT, CDR2 FYEKMQ (reference sequence). This CDR3 is 12 amino acids long. Trimming took 4 bases from V and 1 from J, leaving 2 bases between them. CDR3 protein: CASSYSNQPQHL. CDR3 sequence (DNA): TGTGCCAGCAGCTACAGCAATCAGCCCCAGCATCTT.

This clonotype was seen ten or more times. V and J are TRBV3-2 and TRBJ2-5; TRBD1 is the table's D call, not checked against the DNA. TRBV3-2 represents a pseudogene. CDR3 size: 15 residues. The CDR3 DNA sequence: TGTGCCAGCAGCCAGGCCGGGACACCGCAAGAGACCCAGTACTTC. Translated, it gives CASSQAGTPQETQYF.